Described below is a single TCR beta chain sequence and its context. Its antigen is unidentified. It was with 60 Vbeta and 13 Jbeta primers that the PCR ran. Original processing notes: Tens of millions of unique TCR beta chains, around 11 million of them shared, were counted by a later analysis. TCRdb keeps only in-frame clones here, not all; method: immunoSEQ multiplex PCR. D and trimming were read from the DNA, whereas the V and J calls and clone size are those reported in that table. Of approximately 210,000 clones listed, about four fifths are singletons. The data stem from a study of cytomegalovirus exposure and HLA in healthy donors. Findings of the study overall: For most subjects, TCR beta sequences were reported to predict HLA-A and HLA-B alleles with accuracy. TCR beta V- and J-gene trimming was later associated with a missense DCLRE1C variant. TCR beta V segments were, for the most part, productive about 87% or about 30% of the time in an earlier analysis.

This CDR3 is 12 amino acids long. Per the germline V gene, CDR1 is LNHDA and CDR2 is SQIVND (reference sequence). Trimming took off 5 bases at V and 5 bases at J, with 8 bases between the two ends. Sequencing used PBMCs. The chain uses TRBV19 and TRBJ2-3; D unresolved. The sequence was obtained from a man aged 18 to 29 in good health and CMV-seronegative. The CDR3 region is CASSLSLDTQYF. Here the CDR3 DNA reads TGTGCCAGTAGTCTCTCTTTAGATACGCAGTATTTT.